This T cell receptor (beta chain) was recovered during a study of post-analysis software for immune sequencing data. Overall study: Recorded subtypes: relapsing-remitting, secondary progressive, progressive-relapsing; some patients unannotated. Findings of the study overall: F-measure co-clustering was strong for batch-matched samples. Those with multiple sclerosis, the patient group, showed significantly lower normalized Chao1 diversity than controls.

There are a few counts of this clonotype. Its antigen is as yet unknown. TCR beta cDNA libraries had unique molecular identifiers. A population of roughly 0.85 to 11 million T cells gave rise to around 530,000 cDNA molecules. Via MiXCR, TCRdb re-called the PCR reads, giving one row per CDR3 protein. This sample has 820,000 or so distinct CDR3 sequences, with roughly 50% found just once. The sequencing sample was made of blood. This TCR was recovered from a girl aged 10 to 17 with multiple sclerosis.

The CDR3 here is CASSHGDREQETQYF. The CDR3 DNA reads as TGCGCCAGCAGCCACGGGGACAGGGAACAAGAGACCCAGTACTTC. The chain is built from TRBV4-1 and TRBJ2-5, with 9 bases that match TRBD1. The CDR3 runs to 15 residues. Germline V gene sequence: CDR1 MGHRA, CDR2 YSYEKL. V gave up 3 bases and J gave up 2 bases; unmatched junction bases: 4.